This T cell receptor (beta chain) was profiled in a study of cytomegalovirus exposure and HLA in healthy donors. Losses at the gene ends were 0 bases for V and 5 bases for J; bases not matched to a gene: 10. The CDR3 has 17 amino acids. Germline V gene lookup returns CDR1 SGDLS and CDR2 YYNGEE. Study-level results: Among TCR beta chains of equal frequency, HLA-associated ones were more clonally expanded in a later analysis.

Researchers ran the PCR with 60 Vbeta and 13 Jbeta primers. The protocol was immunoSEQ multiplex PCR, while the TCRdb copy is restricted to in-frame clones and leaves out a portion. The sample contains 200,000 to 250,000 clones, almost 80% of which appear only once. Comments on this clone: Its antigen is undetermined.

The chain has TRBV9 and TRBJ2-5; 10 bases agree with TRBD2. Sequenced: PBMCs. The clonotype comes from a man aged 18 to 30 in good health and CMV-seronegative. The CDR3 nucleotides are TGTGCCAGCAGCGTAGTAGCTAGCGGGAGAGCGTTGGAGACCCAGTACTTC. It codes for CASSVVASGRALETQYF. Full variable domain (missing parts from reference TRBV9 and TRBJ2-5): DSGVTQTPKHLITATGQRVTLRCSPRSGDLSVYWYQQSLDQGLQFLIQYYNGEERAKGNILERFSAQQFPDLHSELNLSSLELGDSALYFCASSVVASGRALETQYFGPGTRLLVL.